This TCR beta chain was identified in a study of tumor-infiltrating lymphocytes in primary liver carcinoma. At the level of the study: Aged between 30 and 69 years, the patients were men and women. Study-wide findings and caveats: Because the samples were bulk unsorted, the study did not compare CD4+ and CD8+ repertoires. Tumors had a significantly higher top-250-clone fraction than blood (p = 0.039).

Germline DNA was extracted alongside blood RNA, which was obtained from unsorted whole blood. Before surgery, approximately 4.1 milliliters of EDTA blood were taken. cDNA specific to TCR beta was made from approximately 0.55 ug of total RNA, with a constant-region primer employed for priming. It was through three nested multiplex PCR rounds of slightly modified ARM-PCR that TCR beta libraries arose. A C-beta reverse primer was combined with TRBV1-TRBV30 forward primers in the first two PCR rounds, and each round had 10 cycles. TCRdb itself ran the multiplex PCR reads through MiXCR, one entry per CDR3 protein. The sample has hundreds of thousands of distinct CDR3 sequences, 65% seen once. As for this clonotype: Antigen unknown.

Germline V CDR1 and CDR2: MNHEY, SVGEGT. V dropped 6 bases and J dropped 6; count of bases not matched to a gene: 8. CDR3 size: 15 residues. V is TRBV6-2 or TRBV6-3 and J is TRBJ2-3, with TRBD2 matching 11 bases. The sequence was collected from a man aged 35-49 years with primary liver carcinoma and hepatitis B virus infection. The sample was peripheral blood. The CDR3, as DNA: TGTGCCAGCAGCCTCACTAGCGGGAGTCCGGATACGCAGTATTTT. This gives the protein CASSLTSGSPDTQYF.